Listed here are 24 T cell receptor beta chains from one sample, sequenced in a study of OX40 agonist ivuxolimab in advanced cancers. Assay used: immunoSEQ multiplex PCR; TCRdb lists only in-frame clones, some missing. The sample records 90,000 to 130,000 clones, roughly 89% being singletons. The material was CD4+ or CD8+ T cells sorted from blood, obtained in a trial of the OX40 agonist ivuxolimab. The receptors were sampled from an adult with an advanced solid tumor such as melanoma, head and neck, liver or kidney cancer.

This chain uses TRBV7-3 with TRBJ2-7; the D is unclear. The CDR3 runs 13 residues. Germline V gene lookup returns CDR1 SGHTA and CDR2 FQGTGA. V lost 2 bases and J 5 bases, leaving 10 bases between the germline ends. CDR3 sequence reads: CASSLGSGDEQYF. In DNA, the CDR3 is TGTGCCAGCAGCTTAGGTTCTGGAGACGAGCAGTACTTC.

This sequence joins TRBV4-3 and TRBJ2-3; 14 bases agree with TRBD2. This CDR3 contains 15 residues. V shed 4 bases and J 5 bases; nucleotides not matched to a gene: 2. Looked up from germline, CDR1 is LGHNA and CDR2 is YSLEER. The CDR3 nucleotides read TGCGCCAGCAGCCTGGGACTAGCGGGAGTAGATACGCAGTATTTT. As protein: CASSLGLAGVDTQYF.

The rearrangement joins TRBV7-2 to TRBJ2-1; 10 nucleotides match TRBD1. The V and J ends lost 7 bases and 3 bases, in that order; junction bases with no gene match: 9. Germline CDR1 and CDR2: SGHTA and FQGNSA. The CDR3 is 16 residues long. For the CDR3, the DNA is TGTGCCAGCACGGGGGACAGGGGCTCTCTCTACAATGAGCAGTTCTTC. It yields the protein CASTGDRGSLYNEQFF.

This rearrangement joins TRBV4-1 to TRBJ1-2, with D perhaps matching TRBD1 (5 bases). Trimming shortened V by 8 bases and J by 2 bases, and 15 bases separated the two germline ends. CDR3 length: 14 amino acids. Germline CDR1 is MGHRA and CDR2 is YSYEKL. In DNA form, the CDR3 reads TGCGCCAGCCGAACTAGCGAGGGGAACTATGGCTACACCTTC. Translated: CASRTSEGNYGYTF.

J is TRBJ1-3 and V is TRBV27; D remains unclear. Germline CDR1 is MNHEY and CDR2 is SMNVEV (reference sequence). CDR3 length equals 14 residues. V lost 0 bases to trimming and J lost 3 bases, with 6 bases between them. CDR3 bases: TGTGCCAGCAGTTTATCACTGGGTGGAAACACCATATATTTT. It specifies CASSLSLGGNTIYF.

The chain links TRBV6-1 to TRBJ2-2; maybe TRBD2 (6 bases). This CDR3 contains 14 residues. Trimming removed 7 bases at V and 4 bases at J, with 13 bases between. The germline V gene has CDR1 MNHNS and CDR2 SASEGT. CDR3 in amino acids: CASTRGTVTGELFF. In DNA form, the CDR3 reads TGTGCCAGCACCCGGGGGACGGTCACCGGGGAGCTGTTTTTT.

This clone was observed a single time. The chain recombines TRBV7-2 with TRBJ1-1; a weak D match, TRBD1 (5 bases). Germline CDR1 reads SGHTA; CDR2 reads FQGNSA. CDR3 length: 13 amino acids. V lost 5 bases and J 10 bases, leaving 17 bases between the germline ends. DNA for the CDR3: TGTGCCAGCAGCCAGACTCGGGACGCCGGAGCTTTCTTT. Protein product: CASSQTRDAGAFF.

This rearrangement joins TRBV7-9 to TRBJ1-4, with 7 bases identical to TRBD1. The CDR3 totals 14 residues. V dropped 1 base and J dropped 6; count of bases not matched to a gene: 2. Germline loops: CDR1 SEHNR, CDR2 FQNEAQ (reference sequence). The CDR3 sequence: CASSLVTGYEKLFF. CDR3 nucleotide sequence: TGTGCCAGCAGCTTAGTGACAGGGTATGAAAAACTGTTTTTT.

This chain joins TRBV19 and TRBJ1-5; tentatively, D is TRBD1 (5 bases). The CDR3 totals 14 residues. Deletions cut 5 bases from V and 4 bases from J, with 12 bases between. CDR1 LNHDA and CDR2 SQIVND come from the germline V gene (reference sequence). CDR3 region: CASSSRGGNQPQHF. In DNA, the CDR3 is TGTGCCAGTAGTTCGAGGGGAGGGAATCAGCCCCAGCATTTT.

The CDR3 reads CASSPDGGVSYEQYF. The CDR3 DNA is TGTGCCAGCAGCCCCGACGGGGGGGTCTCCTACGAGCAGTACTTC. The chain carries TRBV7-2 and TRBJ2-7, with 8 nucleotides matching TRBD2. Germline V gene lookup returns CDR1 SGHTA and CDR2 FQGNSA. V trimming: 5 bases; J trimming: 0 bases; junction bases outside the gene matches: 6. The length of the CDR3 is 15 residues.

V and J are TRBV15 and TRBJ2-2; 12 bases line up with TRBD2. V was pared by 1 base and J by 5 bases, with 5 bases of the junction left unmatched. The CDR3 is 17 residues long. The V gene's germline CDR1 is LNHNV and CDR2 YYDKDF (reference sequence). CDR3 in DNA: TGTGCCACCAGCAGAGGTGGGGGGACTAGCGGGACCGGGGAGCTGTTTTTT. This gives the protein CATSRGGGTSGTGELFF.

The chain combines TRBV2 with TRBJ1-3, with D unresolved. The ends were cut back, 6 bases at V and 2 bases at J, with 8 bases in the middle. This CDR3 contains 13 residues. Germline CDR1 and CDR2: SNHLY and FYNNEI. Here the CDR3 reads CASSPSAGNTIYF. The CDR3 DNA follows: TGTGCCAGCAGCCCGTCTGCTGGAAACACCATATATTTT.

This chain links TRBV9 with TRBJ1-1; unclear D gene. V was trimmed by 5 bases and J by 3 bases, leaving 14 bases between them. CDR1 is SGDLS, CDR2 YYNGEE, per germline. CDR3 length equals 14 residues. The CDR3 coding sequence is TGTGCCAGCAGTGGGATTCCCGGATACACTGAAGCTTTCTTT. Translating it yields CASSGIPGYTEAFF.

This clone was detected only once. The gene calls are TRBV19 and TRBJ2-1, with 10 bases fitting TRBD2. The V and J ends lost 6 bases and 2 bases, in that order; junction bases with no gene match: 4. The CDR3 has 15 amino acids. Per the germline V gene, CDR1 is LNHDA and CDR2 is SQIVND (reference sequence). The CDR3 coding sequence is TGTGCCAGTAGAATCAGCGGGAGGGCCTACAATGAGCAGTTCTTC. Translating gives CASRISGRAYNEQFF. Full variable domain (outside the CDR3, taken from reference TRBV19 and TRBJ2-1): DGGITQSPKYLFRKEGQNVTLSCEQNLNHDAMYWYRQDPGQGLRLIYYSQIVNDFQKGDIAEGYSVSREKKESFPLTVTSAQKNPTAFYLCASRISGRAYNEQFFGPGTRLTVL.

This clone has a single count. The chain is built from TRBV12-5 and TRBJ2-5; D is uncertain. This CDR3 is 11 amino acids long. Germline CDR1 and CDR2: LGHNT and FRNRAP. With 9 bases removed from V and 4 bases from J, the gap between germline ends came to 9 bases. The CDR3 sequence is CASSLVETQYF. As DNA, the CDR3 is TGTGCTAGCTCATTAGTAGAGACCCAGTACTTC.

The gene calls are TRBV11-2 and TRBJ1-1, with no clear D. The germline V and J ends were trimmed by 1 base and 1 base, with 4 bases remaining between them. The germline gives CDR1 SGHAT, CDR2 FQNNGV. The CDR3 contains 13 residues. The CDR3, as DNA: TGTGCCAGCAGCTTAGGAACGAACACTGAAGCTTTCTTT. Protein: CASSLGTNTEAFF.

The chain employs TRBV19 and TRBJ2-1, with 14 bases identical to TRBD2. The CDR3 sequence is 16 residues long. The germline V gene encodes CDR1 LNHDA and CDR2 SQIVND (reference sequence). J was trimmed by 8 bases and V by 8 bases; bases with no gene match: 11. The CDR3 DNA sequence: TGTGCCAGTCGGGGCGCGGGGACTAGCGGGGGTGATGAGCAGTTCTTC. Translated, it gives CASRGAGTSGGDEQFF. The variable domain in full, with the rest retrieved from reference TRBV19 and TRBJ2-1, is DGGITQSPKYLFRKEGQNVTLSCEQNLNHDAMYWYRQDPGQGLRLIYYSQIVNDFQKGDIAEGYSVSREKKESFPLTVTSAQKNPTAFYLCASRGAGTSGGDEQFFGPGTRLTVL.

This rearrangement joins TRBV19 to TRBJ1-1, with D uncertain. Germline-derived CDR1 and CDR2 are LNHDA and SQIVND (reference sequence). The CDR3 runs to 14 residues. V was shortened by 2 bases and J by 1 base, with 8 bases between the two germline ends. CDR3 DNA sequence: TGTGCCAGTAGTATATTTCCGGAGAACACTGAAGCTTTCTTT. Translation gives CASSIFPENTEAFF.

The chain is built from TRBV28 and TRBJ2-7, with unresolved D. Trimming pared 10 bases from V and 3 bases from J, leaving 10 bases between. Germline values: CDR1 MDHEN, CDR2 SYDVKM. The length of the CDR3 is 11 residues. This CDR3 reads CAIAKLYEQYF. The CDR3 nucleotides read TGTGCCATCGCTAAACTCTACGAGCAGTACTTC.

The J gene is TRBJ1-4, the V gene TRBV6-5; a possible D gene is TRBD1 (5 bases). CDR3 length equals 15 residues. V was clipped by 2 bases and J by 4 bases, with 11 bases between them. The V gene's germline CDR1 is MNHEY and CDR2 SVGAGI. Here the CDR3 DNA reads TGTGCCAGCAGTTACAGGGGACCGTTTAATGAAAAACTGTTTTTT. Its protein is CASSYRGPFNEKLFF.

This clone appeared once. The chain employs TRBV27 and TRBJ2-6; possibly TRBD2 for D (5 bases). The CDR3 covers 19 residues. Germline CDR1 and CDR2: MNHEY and SMNVEV (reference sequence). Trimming pared 4 bases from V and 0 bases from J, leaving 19 bases between. CDR3 DNA sequence: TGTGCCAGCAGTTCCCGGCCGGGCAGAGGGTACTCTGGGGCCAACGTCCTGACTTTC. Its translation: CASSSRPGRGYSGANVLTF. The full variable domain, in which reference TRBV27 and TRBJ2-6 provide the parts outside the CDR3, is EAQVTQNPRYLITVTGKKLTVTCSQNMNHEYMSWYRQDPGLGLRQIYYSMNVEVTDKGDVPEGYKVSRKEKRNFPLILESPSPNQTSLYFCASSSRPGRGYSGANVLTFGAGSRLTVL.

The genes are TRBV5-4 and TRBJ2-1; 7 bases fit TRBD1. From germline, CDR1 is SGHNT and CDR2 YYREEE (reference sequence). V lost 2 bases to trimming and J lost 4 bases; unmatched junction nucleotides: 9. The CDR3 runs 16 residues. The DNA for the CDR3 is TGTGCCAGCAGCTTTAATCCCGGGACAGCATACAATGAGCAGTTCTTC. It translates to CASSFNPGTAYNEQFF.

The chain employs TRBV19 and TRBJ1-2; no firm D call. The V end was cut by 3 bases, the J end by 4 bases, with 15 bases between. CDR1 LNHDA and CDR2 SQIVND come from the germline V gene (reference sequence). The CDR3 has 15 residues. The CDR3 region has the DNA TGTGCCAGTAGTATCTCTACCCAGGCGTCCTATGGCTACACCTTC. This gives the protein CASSISTQASYGYTF.

J is TRBJ2-3 and V is TRBV4-2; D may correspond to TRBD1 or TRBD2 (5 bases each). Germline V CDR1 and CDR2: LGHNA, YNFKEQ. The length of the CDR3 is 14 residues. With 2 bases removed from V and 5 bases from J, the gap between germline ends came to 11 bases. The CDR3: CASSQLRDGDTQYF. Here the CDR3 DNA reads TGTGCCAGCAGCCAACTCCGGGACGGAGATACGCAGTATTTT.